This T cell receptor (beta chain) originates from a study of T cell responses to AZD1222 COVID-19 vaccine. Broader study findings: The study found vaccine-associated CD4 TCRs spanning spike, dominant at 160-218 and 743-854.

The length of the CDR3 is 12 residues. Trimming took 6 bases from V and 1 from J, leaving 7 bases between them. Germline loops: CDR1 WSHSY, CDR2 SAAADI. Generated by immunoSEQ multiplex PCR, the TCRdb table keeps only in-frame clones and is missing some. In the table there are about 130,000 clones, 89% of which are singletons. This clone was recorded only once. Its specificity is unknown. The sample consisted of peripheral blood, taken on day 0 of AZD1222 vaccination. This sequence originates from an adult in good health. The V and J genes are TRBV10-2 and TRBJ2-7; no firm D call. CDR3 amino acids: CASRQRSYEQYF. The DNA of the CDR3 is TGCGCCAGCAGACAGAGGTCCTACGAGCAGTACTTC.